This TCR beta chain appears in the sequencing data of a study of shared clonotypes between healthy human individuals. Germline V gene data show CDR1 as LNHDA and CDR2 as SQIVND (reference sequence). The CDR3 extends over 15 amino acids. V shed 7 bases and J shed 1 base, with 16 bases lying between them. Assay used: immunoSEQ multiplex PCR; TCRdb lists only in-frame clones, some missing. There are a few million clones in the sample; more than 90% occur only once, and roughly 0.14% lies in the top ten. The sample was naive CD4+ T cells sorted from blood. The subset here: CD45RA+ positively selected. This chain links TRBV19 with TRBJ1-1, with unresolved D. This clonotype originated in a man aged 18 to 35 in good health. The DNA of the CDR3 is TGTGCCAGTATAAGGGCAGGCGACCAGAACACTGAAGCTTTCTTT. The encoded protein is CASIRAGDQNTEAFF.